There are many counts of the clone carrying this T cell receptor (beta chain). What it binds is unknown. These data originate in a study of human T cells and chemical hapten exposure. Background on the study: Chiefly women, the patients showed alopecia areata, totalis or universalis.

V was clipped by 4 bases and J by 4 bases, with 9 bases between them. The CDR3 length is 14 residues. Germline assignment: CDR1 KGHDR and CDR2 SFDVKD. Time point described: pre-sensitization, week 0. The treatment: therapeutic diphenylcyclopropenone sensitization with weekly scalp DPC. Prior to each patch test being applied, blood was drawn. Findings and caveats of the study: Significantly greater numbers of large CDR3 similarity clusters came from expanded TCRs than from controls. Patch test score rose with PT1 expanded TCR count, significant at thresholds 8, 16 and 32, not 4.

TCRdb re-analysed the RACE reads in MiXCR, keeping a single row per CDR3 protein. The data hold roughly 260,000 distinct CDR3 sequences, with 7% to 10% observed a single time. This chain connects TRBV24-1 to TRBJ2-2; TRBD1 might be the D (5 bases). Here the sequenced sample was whole blood, taken in connection with sensitization to the hapten diphenylcyclopropenone (DPC). The sequence was collected from a woman aged 40-49 years with alopecia areata. Some clones in this sample may be carry-over from other donors' samples. The CDR3 loop reads CATSERTFTGELFF. For the CDR3, the DNA is TGTGCCACCAGTGAAAGGACATTCACCGGGGAGCTGTTTTTT.